What follows is one T cell receptor beta chain and its context. Its antigen is as yet unknown. The data belong to a study of cytomegalovirus exposure and HLA in healthy donors. Study observations and caveats: A later analysis reportedly found fewer N-insertions in an Asian-associated ancestry cluster than the approximately 730-donor mean.

Primers included in the PCR were 60 Vbeta and 13 Jbeta primers. In the authors' methods: Later analysis identified roughly 82 million unique TCR beta chains, about 11 million shared. Clones were sequenced by immunoSEQ multiplex PCR, and TCRdb holds only the in-frame ones, with some missing. The V and J calls and clone size are taken from that table; D and trimming were inferred from the DNA. This table has around 67,000 clones, about 60% appearing once. Healthy bone marrow donors made up the cohort. Per the germline V gene, CDR1 is MDHEN and CDR2 is SYDVKM. The CDR3 consists of 15 residues. With 5 bases clipped from V and 2 bases from J, the junction kept 8 bases outside the gene matches.

This chain joins TRBV28 and TRBJ2-7; 8 bases match TRBD2. The receptor was derived from a woman in her fifties or sixties in good health and CMV-seronegative. Source material: PBMCs. The CDR3 loop reads CASSPPSGRPYEQYF. CDR3 nucleotides: TGTGCCAGCAGTCCACCTAGCGGGCGGCCCTACGAGCAGTACTTC. Full variable domain (remainder filled in from reference TRBV28 and TRBJ2-7): DVKVTQSSRYLVKRTGEKVFLECVQDMDHENMFWYRQDPGLGLRLIYFSYDVKMKEKGDIPEGYSVSREKKERFSLILESASTNQTSMYLCASSPPSGRPYEQYFGPGTRLTVT.